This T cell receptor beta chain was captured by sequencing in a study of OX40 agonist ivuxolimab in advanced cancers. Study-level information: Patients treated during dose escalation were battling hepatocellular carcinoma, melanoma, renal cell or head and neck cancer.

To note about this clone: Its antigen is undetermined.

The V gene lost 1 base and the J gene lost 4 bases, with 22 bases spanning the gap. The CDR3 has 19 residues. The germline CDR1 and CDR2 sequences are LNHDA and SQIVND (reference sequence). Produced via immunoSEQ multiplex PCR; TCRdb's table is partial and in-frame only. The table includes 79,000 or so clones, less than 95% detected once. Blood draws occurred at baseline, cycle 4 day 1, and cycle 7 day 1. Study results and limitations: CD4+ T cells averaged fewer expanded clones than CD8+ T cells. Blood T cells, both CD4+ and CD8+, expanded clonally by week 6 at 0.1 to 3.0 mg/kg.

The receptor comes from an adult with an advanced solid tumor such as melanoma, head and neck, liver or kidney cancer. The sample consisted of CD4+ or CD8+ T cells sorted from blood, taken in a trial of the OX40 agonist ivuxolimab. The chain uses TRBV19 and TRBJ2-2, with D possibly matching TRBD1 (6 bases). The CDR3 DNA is TGTGCCAGTAGTATAGGGGAGTGGGGGCGGAGGTGGGCCACCGGGGAGCTGTTTTTT. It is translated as CASSIGEWGRRWATGELFF. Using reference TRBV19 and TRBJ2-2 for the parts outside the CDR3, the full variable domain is DGGITQSPKYLFRKEGQNVTLSCEQNLNHDAMYWYRQDPGQGLRLIYYSQIVNDFQKGDIAEGYSVSREKKESFPLTVTSAQKNPTAFYLCASSIGEWGRRWATGELFFGEGSRLTVL.